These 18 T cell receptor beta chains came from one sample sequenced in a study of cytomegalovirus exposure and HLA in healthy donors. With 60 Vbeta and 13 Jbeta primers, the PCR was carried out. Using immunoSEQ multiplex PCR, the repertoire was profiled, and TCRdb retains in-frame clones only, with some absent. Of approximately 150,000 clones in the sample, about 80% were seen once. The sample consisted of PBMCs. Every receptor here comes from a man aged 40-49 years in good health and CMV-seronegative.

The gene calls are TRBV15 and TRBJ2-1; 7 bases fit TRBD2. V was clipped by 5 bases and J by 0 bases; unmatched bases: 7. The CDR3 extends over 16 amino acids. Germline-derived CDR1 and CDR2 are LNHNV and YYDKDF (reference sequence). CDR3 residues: CATSPGEGGSYNEQFF. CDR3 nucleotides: TGTGCCACCAGCCCCGGGGAGGGAGGCTCCTACAATGAGCAGTTCTTC.

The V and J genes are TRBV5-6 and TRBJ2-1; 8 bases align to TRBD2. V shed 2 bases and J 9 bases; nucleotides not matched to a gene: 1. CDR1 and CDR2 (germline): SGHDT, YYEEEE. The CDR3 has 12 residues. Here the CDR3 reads CASSFSGIEQFF. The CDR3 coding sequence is TGTGCCAGCAGCTTTAGCGGGATTGAGCAGTTCTTC.

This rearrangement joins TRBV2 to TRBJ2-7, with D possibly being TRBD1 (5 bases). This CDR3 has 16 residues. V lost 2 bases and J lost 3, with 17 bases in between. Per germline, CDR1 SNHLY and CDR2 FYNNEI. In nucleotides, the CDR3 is TGTGCCAGCAGTGAATTAAAGGGGCCTAGGGTCTACGAGCAGTACTTC. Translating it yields CASSELKGPRVYEQYF. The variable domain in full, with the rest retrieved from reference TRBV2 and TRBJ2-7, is EPEVTQTPSHQVTQMGQEVILRCVPISNHLYFYWYRQILGQKVEFLVSFYNNEISEKSEIFDDQFSVERPDGSNFTLKIRSTKLEDSAMYFCASSELKGPRVYEQYFGPGTRLTVT.

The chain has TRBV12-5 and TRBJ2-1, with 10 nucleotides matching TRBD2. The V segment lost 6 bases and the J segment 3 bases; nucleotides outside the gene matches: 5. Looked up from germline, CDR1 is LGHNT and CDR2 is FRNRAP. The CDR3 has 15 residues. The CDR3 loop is CASGAGTSDYNEQFF. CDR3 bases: TGTGCTAGTGGGGCCGGGACTAGCGACTACAATGAGCAGTTCTTC.

The CDR3 nucleotides read TGTGCCAGCAGCTTACGTCAGGGTCGGGCTGAAAAACTGTTTTTT. Residues: CASSLRQGRAEKLFF. The chain uses TRBV11-2 and TRBJ1-4, with D tentatively TRBD1 (5 bases). Germline lookup yields CDR1 SGHAT and CDR2 FQNNGV. V gave up 2 bases and J gave up 7 bases, with 14 bases separating them. This CDR3 is 15 amino acids long.

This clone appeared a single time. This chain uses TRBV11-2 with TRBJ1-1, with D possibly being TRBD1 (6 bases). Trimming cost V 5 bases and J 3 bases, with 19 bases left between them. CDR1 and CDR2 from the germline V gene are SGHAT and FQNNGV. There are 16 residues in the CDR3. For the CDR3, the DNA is TGTGCCAGCAGCGCAGGGGTCCAGGGGTTGGACACTGAAGCTTTCTTT. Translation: CASSAGVQGLDTEAFF.

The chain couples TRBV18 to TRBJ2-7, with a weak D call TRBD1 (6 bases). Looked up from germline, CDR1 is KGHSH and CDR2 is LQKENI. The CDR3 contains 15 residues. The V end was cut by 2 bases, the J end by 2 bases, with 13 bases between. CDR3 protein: CASSPYRAGTYEQYF. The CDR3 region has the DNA TGTGCCAGCTCACCATACAGGGCAGGGACCTACGAGCAGTACTTC.

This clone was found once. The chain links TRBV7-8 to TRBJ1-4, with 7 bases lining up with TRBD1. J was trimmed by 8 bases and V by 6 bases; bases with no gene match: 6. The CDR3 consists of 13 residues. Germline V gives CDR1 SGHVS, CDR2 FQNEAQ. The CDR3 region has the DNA TGTGCCAGCAGAACCGGCAGGGGGGAAAAACTGTTTTTT. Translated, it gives CASRTGRGEKLFF.

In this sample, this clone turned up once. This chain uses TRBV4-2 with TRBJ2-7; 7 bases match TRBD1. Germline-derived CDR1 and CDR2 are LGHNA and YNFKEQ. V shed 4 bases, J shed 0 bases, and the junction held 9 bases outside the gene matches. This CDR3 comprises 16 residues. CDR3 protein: CASSLRQGSTSYEQYF. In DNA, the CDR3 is TGTGCCAGCAGCCTACGACAGGGCTCTACCTCCTACGAGCAGTACTTC.

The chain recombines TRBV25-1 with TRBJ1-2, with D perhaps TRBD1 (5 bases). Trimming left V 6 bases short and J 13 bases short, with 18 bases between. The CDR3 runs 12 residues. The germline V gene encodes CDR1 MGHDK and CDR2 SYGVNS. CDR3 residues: CASRDRQSPCTF. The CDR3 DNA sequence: TGTGCCAGCAGAGACCGACAGTCCCCCTGCACCTTC.

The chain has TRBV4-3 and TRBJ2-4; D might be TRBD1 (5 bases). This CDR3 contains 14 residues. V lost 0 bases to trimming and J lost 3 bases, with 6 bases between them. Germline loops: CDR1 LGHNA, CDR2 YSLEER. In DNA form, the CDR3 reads TGCGCCAGCAGCCAAGAAGGGGTCAAAAACATTCAGTACTTC. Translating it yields CASSQEGVKNIQYF.

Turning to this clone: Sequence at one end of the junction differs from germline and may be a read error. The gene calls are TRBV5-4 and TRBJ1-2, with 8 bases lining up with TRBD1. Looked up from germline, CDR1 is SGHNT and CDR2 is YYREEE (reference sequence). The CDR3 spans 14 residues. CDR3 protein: CASGLWTGFHGYTF. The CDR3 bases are TGTGCCAGCGGCTTGTGGACAGGGTTTCATGGCTACACCTTC.

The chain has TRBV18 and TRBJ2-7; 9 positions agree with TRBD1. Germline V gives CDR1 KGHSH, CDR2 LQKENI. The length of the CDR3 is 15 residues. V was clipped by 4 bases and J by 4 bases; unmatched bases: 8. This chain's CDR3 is CASSLPGTGSYEQYF. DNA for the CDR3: TGTGCCAGCTCACTGCCCGGGACAGGGTCATACGAGCAGTACTTC.

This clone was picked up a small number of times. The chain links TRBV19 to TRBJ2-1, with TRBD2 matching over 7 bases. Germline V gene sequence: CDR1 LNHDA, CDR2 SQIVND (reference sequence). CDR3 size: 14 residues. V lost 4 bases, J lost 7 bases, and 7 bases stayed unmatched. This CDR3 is CASSTLGGMNEQFF. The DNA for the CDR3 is TGTGCCAGTAGTACCCTCGGGGGGATGAATGAGCAGTTCTTC. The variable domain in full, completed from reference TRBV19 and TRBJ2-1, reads DGGITQSPKYLFRKEGQNVTLSCEQNLNHDAMYWYRQDPGQGLRLIYYSQIVNDFQKGDIAEGYSVSREKKESFPLTVTSAQKNPTAFYLCASSTLGGMNEQFFGPGTRLTVL.

The CDR3 here is CASSFGGQYEKLFF. The CDR3 DNA reads TGTGCCAGCAGTTTCGGAGGCCAGTATGAAAAACTGTTTTTT. The chain joins TRBV6-5 to TRBJ1-4; no definite D call. CDR1 is MNHEY, CDR2 SVGAGI, per germline. The CDR3 contains 14 residues. Trimming took 4 bases from V and 6 from J, leaving 12 bases between them.

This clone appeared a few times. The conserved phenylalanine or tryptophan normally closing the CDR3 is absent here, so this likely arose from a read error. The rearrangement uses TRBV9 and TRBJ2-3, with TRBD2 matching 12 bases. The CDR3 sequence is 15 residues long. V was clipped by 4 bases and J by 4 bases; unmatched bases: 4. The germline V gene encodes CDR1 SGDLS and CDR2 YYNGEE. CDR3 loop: CASSPRLAGADTQYL. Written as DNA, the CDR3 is TGTGCCAGCAGCCCCAGACTAGCGGGGGCAGATACGCAGTATCTT.

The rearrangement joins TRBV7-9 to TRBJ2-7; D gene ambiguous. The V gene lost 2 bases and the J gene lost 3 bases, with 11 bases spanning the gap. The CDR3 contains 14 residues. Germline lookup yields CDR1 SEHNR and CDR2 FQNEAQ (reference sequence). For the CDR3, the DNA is TGTGCCAGCAGCTTATCAGTGGTCAGCTACGAGCAGTACTTC. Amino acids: CASSLSVVSYEQYF.

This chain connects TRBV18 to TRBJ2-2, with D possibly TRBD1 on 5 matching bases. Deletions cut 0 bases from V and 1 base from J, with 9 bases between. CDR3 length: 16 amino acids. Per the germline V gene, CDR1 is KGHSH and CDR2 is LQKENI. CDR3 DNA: TGTGCCAGCTCACCACCCGGCAGGGTGAACACCGGGGAGCTGTTTTTT. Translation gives CASSPPGRVNTGELFF.